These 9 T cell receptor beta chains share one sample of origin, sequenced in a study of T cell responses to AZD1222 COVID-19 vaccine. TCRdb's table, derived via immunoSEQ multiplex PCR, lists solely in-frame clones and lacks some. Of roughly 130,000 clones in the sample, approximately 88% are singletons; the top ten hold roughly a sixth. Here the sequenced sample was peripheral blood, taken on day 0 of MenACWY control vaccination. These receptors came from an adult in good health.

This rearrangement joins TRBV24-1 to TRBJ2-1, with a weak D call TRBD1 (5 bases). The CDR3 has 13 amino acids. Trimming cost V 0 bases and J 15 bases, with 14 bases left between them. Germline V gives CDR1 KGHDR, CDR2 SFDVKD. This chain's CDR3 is CATSDLLRGRVFF. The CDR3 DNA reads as TGTGCCACCAGTGATTTGCTAAGAGGCAGGGTGTTCTTC.

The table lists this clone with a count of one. The CDR3, as DNA: TGTGCCAGCAGCCAAGAGAAAGGGGGCTGGTACGAGCAGTACTTC. Amino acid sequence: CASSQEKGGWYEQYF. The chain joins TRBV3-1 (or the pseudogene TRBV3-2) to TRBJ2-7, with 7 bases that match TRBD1. Germline lookup yields CDR1 LGHDT and CDR2 YNNKEL (reference sequence). The CDR3 covers 15 residues. The V gene end was trimmed by 0 bases and the J gene end by 4 bases; junction bases not matched to a gene: 6.

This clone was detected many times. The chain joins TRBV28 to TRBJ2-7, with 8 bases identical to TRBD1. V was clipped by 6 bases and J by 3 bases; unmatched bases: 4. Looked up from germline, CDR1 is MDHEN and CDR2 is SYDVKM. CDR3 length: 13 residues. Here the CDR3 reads CASRDRDGYEQYF. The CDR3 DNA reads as TGTGCCAGCAGGGACAGGGATGGCTACGAGCAGTACTTC.

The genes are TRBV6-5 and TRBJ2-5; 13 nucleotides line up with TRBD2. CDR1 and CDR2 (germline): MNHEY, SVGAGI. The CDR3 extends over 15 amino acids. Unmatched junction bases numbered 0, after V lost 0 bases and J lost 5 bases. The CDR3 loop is CASSYSTSGGETQYF. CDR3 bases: TGTGCCAGCAGTTACTCGACTAGCGGGGGGGAGACCCAGTACTTC.

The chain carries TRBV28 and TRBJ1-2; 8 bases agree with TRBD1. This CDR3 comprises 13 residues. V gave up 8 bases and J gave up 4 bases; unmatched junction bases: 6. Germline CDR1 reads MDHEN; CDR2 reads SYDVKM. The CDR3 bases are TGTGCCAGCTCCAGGGGGCAAAGCTATGGCTACACCTTC. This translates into CASSRGQSYGYTF.

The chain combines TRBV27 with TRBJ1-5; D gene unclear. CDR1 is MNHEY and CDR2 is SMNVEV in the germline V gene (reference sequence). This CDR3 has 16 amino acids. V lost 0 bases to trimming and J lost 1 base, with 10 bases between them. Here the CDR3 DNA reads TGTGCCAGCAGTTTATCTGGGGTCTCGAGCAATCAGCCCCAGCATTTT. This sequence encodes CASSLSGVSSNQPQHF.

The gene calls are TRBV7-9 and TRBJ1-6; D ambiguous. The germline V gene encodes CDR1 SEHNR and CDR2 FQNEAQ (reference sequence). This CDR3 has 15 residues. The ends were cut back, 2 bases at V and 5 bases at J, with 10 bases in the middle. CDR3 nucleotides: TGTGCCAGCAGCTTATGGGAGATGGATAATTCACCCCTCCACTTT. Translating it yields CASSLWEMDNSPLHF.

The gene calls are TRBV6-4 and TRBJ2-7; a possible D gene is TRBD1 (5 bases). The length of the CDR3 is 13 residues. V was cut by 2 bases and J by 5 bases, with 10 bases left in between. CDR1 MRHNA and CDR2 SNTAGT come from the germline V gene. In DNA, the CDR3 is TGTGCCAGCAGTGACAGGGGTCTCGACGAGCAGTACTTC. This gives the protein CASSDRGLDEQYF.

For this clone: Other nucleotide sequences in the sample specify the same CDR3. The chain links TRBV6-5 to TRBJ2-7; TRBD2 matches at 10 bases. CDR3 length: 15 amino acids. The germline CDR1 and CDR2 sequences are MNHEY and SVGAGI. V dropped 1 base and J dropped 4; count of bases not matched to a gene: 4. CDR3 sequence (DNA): TGTGCCAGCAGTTACTTCGGGACTAGCGTTTACGAGCAGTACTTC. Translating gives CASSYFGTSVYEQYF.